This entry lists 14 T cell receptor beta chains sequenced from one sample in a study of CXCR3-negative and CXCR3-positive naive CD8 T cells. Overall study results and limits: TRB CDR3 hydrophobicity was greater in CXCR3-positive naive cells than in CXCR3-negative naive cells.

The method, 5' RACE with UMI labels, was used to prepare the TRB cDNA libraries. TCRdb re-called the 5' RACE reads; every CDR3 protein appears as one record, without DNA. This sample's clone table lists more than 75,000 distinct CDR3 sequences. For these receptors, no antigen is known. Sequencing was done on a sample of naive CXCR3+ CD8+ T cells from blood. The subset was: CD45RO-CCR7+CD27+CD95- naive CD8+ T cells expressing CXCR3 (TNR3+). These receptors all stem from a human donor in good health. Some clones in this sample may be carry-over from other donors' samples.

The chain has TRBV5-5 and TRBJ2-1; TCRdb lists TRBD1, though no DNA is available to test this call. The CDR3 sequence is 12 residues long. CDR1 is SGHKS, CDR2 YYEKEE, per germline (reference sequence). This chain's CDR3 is CASSLPPGIIFF.

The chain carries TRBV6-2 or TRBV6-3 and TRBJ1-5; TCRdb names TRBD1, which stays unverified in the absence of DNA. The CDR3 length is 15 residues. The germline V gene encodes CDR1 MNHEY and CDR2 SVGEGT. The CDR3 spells CASSSAGGPLKPQHF.

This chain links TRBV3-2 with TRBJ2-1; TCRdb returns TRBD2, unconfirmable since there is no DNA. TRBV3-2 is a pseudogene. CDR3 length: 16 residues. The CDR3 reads CASSQDQGTSLHEQFF.

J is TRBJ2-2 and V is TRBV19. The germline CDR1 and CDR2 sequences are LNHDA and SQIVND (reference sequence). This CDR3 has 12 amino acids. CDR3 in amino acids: CASSIEGGELFF.

The CDR3 here is CSADDVMNTGELFF. The V gene is TRBV20-1, the J gene TRBJ2-2. Germline V gene lookup returns CDR1 DFQATT and CDR2 SNEGSKA (reference sequence). The CDR3 spans 14 residues.

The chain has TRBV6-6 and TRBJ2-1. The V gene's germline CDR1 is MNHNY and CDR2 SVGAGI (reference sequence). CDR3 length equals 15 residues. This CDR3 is CASSYTGDSYNEQFF.

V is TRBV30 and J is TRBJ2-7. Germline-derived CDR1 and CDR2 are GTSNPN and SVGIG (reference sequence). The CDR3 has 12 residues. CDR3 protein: CAWSHNSYEQYF.

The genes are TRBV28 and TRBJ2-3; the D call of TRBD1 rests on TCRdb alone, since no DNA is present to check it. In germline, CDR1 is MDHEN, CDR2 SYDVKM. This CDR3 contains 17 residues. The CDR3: CASSMTGHLLNTDTQYF.

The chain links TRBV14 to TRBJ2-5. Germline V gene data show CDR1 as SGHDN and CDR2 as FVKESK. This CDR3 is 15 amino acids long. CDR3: CASSQRWTIQETQYF.

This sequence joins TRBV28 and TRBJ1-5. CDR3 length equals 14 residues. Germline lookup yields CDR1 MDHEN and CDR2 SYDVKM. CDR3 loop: CASSFTNINQPQHF. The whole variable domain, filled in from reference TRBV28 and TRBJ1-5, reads DVKVTQSSRYLVKRTGEKVFLECVQDMDHENMFWYRQDPGLGLRLIYFSYDVKMKEKGDIPEGYSVSREKKERFSLILESASTNQTSMYLCASSFTNINQPQHFGDGTRLSIL.

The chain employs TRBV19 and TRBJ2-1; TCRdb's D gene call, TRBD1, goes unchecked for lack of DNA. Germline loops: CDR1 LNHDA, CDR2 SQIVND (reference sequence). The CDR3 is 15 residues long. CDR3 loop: CASSKTSGASYEQFF.

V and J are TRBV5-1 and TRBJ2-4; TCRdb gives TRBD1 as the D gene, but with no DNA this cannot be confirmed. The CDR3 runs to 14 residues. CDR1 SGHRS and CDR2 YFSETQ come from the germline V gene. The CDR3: CASAGDLAKNIQYF.

CDR3: CASGSGLEQYF. The chain uses TRBV2 and TRBJ2-7. In germline, CDR1 is SNHLY, CDR2 FYNNEI. CDR3 length equals 11 residues.

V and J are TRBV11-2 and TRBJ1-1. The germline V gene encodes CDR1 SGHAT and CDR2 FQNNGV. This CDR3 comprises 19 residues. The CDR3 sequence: CASSLDWAGPSPGNTEAFF.